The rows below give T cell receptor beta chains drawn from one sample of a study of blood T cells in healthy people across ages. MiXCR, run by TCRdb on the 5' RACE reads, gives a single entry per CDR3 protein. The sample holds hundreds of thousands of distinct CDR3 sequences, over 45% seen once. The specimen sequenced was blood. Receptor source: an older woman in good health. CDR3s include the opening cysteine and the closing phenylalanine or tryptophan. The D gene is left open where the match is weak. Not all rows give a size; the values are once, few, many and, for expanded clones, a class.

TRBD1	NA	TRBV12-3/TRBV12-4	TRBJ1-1	TGTGCCAGCAGTCAGGGGGCTTTTTGGATGAACACTGAAGCTTTCTTT	CASSQGAFWMNTEAFF
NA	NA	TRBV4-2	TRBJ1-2	TGTGCCAGCAGCCAAGAGCCACGAACCTCTGGCTACACCTTC	CASSQEPRTSGYTF
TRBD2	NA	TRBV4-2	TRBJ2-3	TGTGCCAGCAGCCCTGGACTAGCGGGGTCCGCAGATACGCAGTATTTT	CASSPGLAGSADTQYF
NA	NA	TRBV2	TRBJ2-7	NA	CASILGGPKNIQYF
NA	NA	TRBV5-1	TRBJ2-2	TGCGCCAGCAGCTTGTCACGGAGCACCGGGGAGCTGTTTTTT	CASSLSRSTGELFF
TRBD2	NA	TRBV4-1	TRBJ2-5	TGCGCCAGCAGCCAAGATCCGGGACTAGCGGGAGCTAATGAGCAGTACTTC	CASSQDPGLAGANEQYF
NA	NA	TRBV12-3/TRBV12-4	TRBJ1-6	TGTGCCAGCAGTCCCTGGTCAAGCGTTGATTCACCCCTCCACTTT	CASSPWSSVDSPLHF
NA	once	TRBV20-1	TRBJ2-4	TGCAGTGCTAGCTGGGGCGGGGGCAAGAAAAACATTCAGTACTTC	CSASWGGGKKNIQYF
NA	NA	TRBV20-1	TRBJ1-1	TGCAGTGCTAGAAGGAACGTAGGGGGTGAAGCTTTCTTT	CSARRNVGGEAFF
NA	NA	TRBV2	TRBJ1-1	TGTGCCAGCGATGAACCCACTGAAGCTTTCTTT	CASDEPTEAFF
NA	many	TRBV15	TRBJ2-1	TGTGCCACCAGCAGAGATGAGGGTTTCGACGTGGAAGGGAGGTTCTTC	CATSRDEGFDVEGRFF
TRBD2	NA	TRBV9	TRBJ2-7	TGTGCCAGCAGCGTGAGGGACAGGGCTAGCGGGAGGAAGGCGCATGAGCAGTACTTC	CASSVRDRASGRKAHEQYF
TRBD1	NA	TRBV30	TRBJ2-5	TGTGCCTGGAGGAGGACAGGGGTAGAGACCCAGTACTTC	CAWRRTGVETQYF
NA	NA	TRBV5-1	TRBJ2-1	TGCGCCAGCGGGACTAGTTGGGACAGTGAGCAGTTCTTC	CASGTSWDSEQFF
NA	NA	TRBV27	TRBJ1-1	TGTGCCAGCAGTTTTTACGGGGGGTGGGACACTGAAGCTTTCTTT	CASSFYGGWDTEAFF
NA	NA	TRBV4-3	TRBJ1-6	TGCGCCAGCAGCTCAGGGCGTTTGTCGAATTCACCCCTCCACTTT	CASSSGRLSNSPLHF
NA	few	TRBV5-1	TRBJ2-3	TGCGCCAGCAGCTTGAACCAGGGATTCACAGATACGCAGTATTTT	CASSLNQGFTDTQYF
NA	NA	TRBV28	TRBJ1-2	TGTGCCAGCAGTCGGGAGCCGGAGGGGTCTGTCTATGGCTACACCTTC	CASSREPEGSVYGYTF
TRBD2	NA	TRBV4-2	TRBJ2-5	TGTGCCAGCAGCCCACGGACTAGCGGGACTCACCAAGAGACCCAGTACTTC	CASSPRTSGTHQETQYF
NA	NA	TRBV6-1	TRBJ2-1	TGTGCCGGGGATAGGGGCGGCAATGAGCAGTTCTTC	CAGDRGGNEQFF
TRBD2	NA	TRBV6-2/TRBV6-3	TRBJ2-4	TGTGCCAGCAGACTTGGACTAGCGGGAGGGTCGGCCAAAAACATTCAGTACTTC	CASRLGLAGGSAKNIQYF
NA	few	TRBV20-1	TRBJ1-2	TGCAGTGCCCCACTACGGGAGGCTAACTATGGCTACACCTTC	CSAPLREANYGYTF
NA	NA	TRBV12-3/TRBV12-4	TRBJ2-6	TGTGCCAGCAGTTTTACTCCTCTTGGGGCCAACGTCCTGACTTTC	CASSFTPLGANVLTF
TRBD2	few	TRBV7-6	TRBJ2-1	TGTGCCAGCAGCTTAGTAGCGGGAGGGCCCGATGAGCAGTTCTTC	CASSLVAGGPDEQFF
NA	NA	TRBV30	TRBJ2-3	TGTACCACGACCGGGCCGGGGTGGGATACGCAGTATTTT	CTTTGPGWDTQYF
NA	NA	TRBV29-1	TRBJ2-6	TGCAGCGTTGAACACGAGGCCGGTTCTAGCTCTGGGGCCAACATCCTGACTTTC	CSVEHEAGSSSGANILTF
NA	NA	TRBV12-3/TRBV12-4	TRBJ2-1	TGTGCCAGCAGTTTAAGAGGGAGAAGCTCCTACAATGAGCAGTTCTTC	CASSLRGRSSYNEQFF
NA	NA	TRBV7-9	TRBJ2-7	TGTGCCAGCAGCTTAGGAGGGGATGTGTCCTACGAGCAGTACTTC	CASSLGGDVSYEQYF
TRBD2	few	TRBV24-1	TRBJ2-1	TGTGCCACCAGTAGGACTAGCGGGAGTTCCCATGAGCAGTTCTTC	CATSRTSGSSHEQFF
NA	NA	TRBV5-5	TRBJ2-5	TGTGCCAGCAGCCCCCTAGGGCGAGAGACCCAGTACTTC	CASSPLGRETQYF
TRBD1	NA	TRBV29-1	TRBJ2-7	TGCAGCGCCCGATCCTCCAACGACAGGGTAGGCGAGCAGTACTTC	CSARSSNDRVGEQYF
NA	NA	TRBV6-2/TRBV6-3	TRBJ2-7	TGTGCCAGCAGCTCCTGGACGCGTGGCGAGCAGTACTTC	CASSSWTRGEQYF
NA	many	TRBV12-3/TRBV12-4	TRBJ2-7	TGTGCCAGCAGTTATCGGGGACCCTACGAGCAGTACTTC	CASSYRGPYEQYF
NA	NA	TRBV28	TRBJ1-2	TGTGCCAGCAGTTTACGGGCAGAGTCGGGTGGCTACACCTTC	CASSLRAESGGYTF
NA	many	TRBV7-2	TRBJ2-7	TGTGCCAGCAGCTTCAGGGGTTCCTACGAGCAGTACTTC	CASSFRGSYEQYF
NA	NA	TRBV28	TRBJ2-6	TGTGCCAGCGGGCGTCCATCTGGGGCCAACGTCCTGACTTTC	CASGRPSGANVLTF
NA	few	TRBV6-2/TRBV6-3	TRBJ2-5	TGTGCCAGCAGTTTACCGGAACAGCCCAAAGAGACCCAGTACTTC	CASSLPEQPKETQYF
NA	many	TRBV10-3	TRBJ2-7	TGTGCCATCATGCCACAGGTCGGCTACGAGCAGTACTTC	CAIMPQVGYEQYF
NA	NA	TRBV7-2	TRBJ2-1	TGTGCCAGCAGCTTGGGCGGCGGGTTCCAAGAGACCCAGTTCTTC	CASSLGGGFQETQFF
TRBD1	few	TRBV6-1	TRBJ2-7	TGTGCCAGCAGGGGAGACGAAGGCTGGACAGGGTCATGGTACGAGCAGTACTTC	CASRGDEGWTGSWYEQYF
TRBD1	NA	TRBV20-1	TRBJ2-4	TGCAGTGCTAGGCGGGACAGGGGTACCAAAAACATTCAGTACTTC	CSARRDRGTKNIQYF
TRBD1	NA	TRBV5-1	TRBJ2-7	TGCGCCAGCAGCTGGGACAGGGCGTTCTACGAGCAGTACTTC	CASSWDRAFYEQYF